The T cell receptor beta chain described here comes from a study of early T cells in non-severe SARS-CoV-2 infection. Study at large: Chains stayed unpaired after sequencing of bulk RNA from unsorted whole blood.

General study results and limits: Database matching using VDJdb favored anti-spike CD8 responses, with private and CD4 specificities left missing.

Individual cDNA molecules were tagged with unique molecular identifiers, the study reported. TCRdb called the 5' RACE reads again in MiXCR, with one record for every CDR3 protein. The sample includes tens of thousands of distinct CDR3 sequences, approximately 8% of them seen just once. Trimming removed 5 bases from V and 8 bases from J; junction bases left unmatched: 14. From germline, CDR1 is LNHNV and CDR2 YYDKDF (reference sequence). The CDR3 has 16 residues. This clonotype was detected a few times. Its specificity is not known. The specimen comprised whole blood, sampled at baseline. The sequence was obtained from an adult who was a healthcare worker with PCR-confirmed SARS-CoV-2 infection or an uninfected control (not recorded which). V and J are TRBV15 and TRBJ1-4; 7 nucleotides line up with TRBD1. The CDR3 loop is CATSDRTQGHVEKLFF. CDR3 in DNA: TGTGCCACCAGCGACCGAACACAGGGGCATGTGGAAAAACTGTTTTTT.